This T cell receptor beta chain stems from a study of cytomegalovirus exposure and HLA in healthy donors. Study-wide results and caveats: The study carried out a later analysis of TCR beta sequences. It associated some 17,000 of them with specific HLA alleles at a false discovery rate of 0.05.

13 Jbeta primers and 60 Vbeta primers were used for the PCR. How the authors handled the data: A later analysis counted approximately 88 million unique TCR beta chains, 9.5 million to 13 million shared. Assay used: immunoSEQ multiplex PCR; TCRdb lists only in-frame clones, some missing. V and J calls and clone size come straight from that table; D and trimming were deduced from the DNA. This table holds around 90,000 clones, about 89% found once. Trimming took 3 bases from V and 1 from J, leaving 10 bases between them. The CDR3 is made up of 14 amino acids. Germline CDR1 and CDR2: MGHDK and SYGVNS. Donors consisted of healthy bone marrow donors. A note on this clone: Antigen specificity is unknown.

The chain uses TRBV25-1 and TRBJ2-7; D may be TRBD2 (5 bases). Sequencing was performed on PBMCs. The receptor was isolated from a young man in good health and CMV-seropositive. CDR3 DNA sequence: TGTGCCAGCAGTGACCATGGCGGGTCCTACGAGCAGTACTTC. Translating gives CASSDHGGSYEQYF.